The 29 T cell receptor beta chains presented below share a single source sample, sequenced in a study of cytomegalovirus exposure and HLA in healthy donors. The PCR had 60 Vbeta and 13 Jbeta primers. Sequenced by immunoSEQ multiplex PCR; TCRdb stores in-frame clones only, minus some. This table holds approximately 160,000 clones, around 80% found once. The source material was PBMCs. The receptor set was obtained from a human donor in good health.

Here the CDR3 DNA reads TGCGCCAGCAGCCCCCGGTATATCAAAAACAGGGGCTATAATTCACCCCTCCACTTT. It is translated as CASSPRYIKNRGYNSPLHF. J is TRBJ1-6 and V is TRBV4-3; 7 nucleotides line up with TRBD1. Unmatched junction bases numbered 15, after V lost 4 bases and J lost 3 bases. This CDR3 has 19 residues. Germline V lookup: CDR1 LGHNA, CDR2 YSLEER.

This clone is a singleton in its sample. The rearrangement links TRBV11-2 to TRBJ1-2; D may be TRBD1 (6 bases). The V and J ends lost 6 bases and 5 bases respectively, with 16 bases between them. Germline lookup yields CDR1 SGHAT and CDR2 FQNNGV. The length of the CDR3 is 14 residues. The CDR3, as DNA: TGTGCCAGCAGTGGGGACGGGGGGCCATATGGCTACACCTTC. It specifies CASSGDGGPYGYTF.

The rearrangement uses TRBV19 and TRBJ2-3, with TRBD2 identical over 10 bases. Germline loops: CDR1 LNHDA, CDR2 SQIVND (reference sequence). The CDR3 is 15 amino acids. Unmatched junction bases numbered 2, after V lost 5 bases and J lost 0 bases. The CDR3 DNA reads TGTGCCAGTAGTCCGGGACTAGCGAGCACAGATACGCAGTATTTT. Translation gives CASSPGLASTDTQYF. Combining the CDR3 with reference TRBV19 and TRBJ2-3 gives the whole variable domain DGGITQSPKYLFRKEGQNVTLSCEQNLNHDAMYWYRQDPGQGLRLIYYSQIVNDFQKGDIAEGYSVSREKKESFPLTVTSAQKNPTAFYLCASSPGLASTDTQYFGPGTRLTVL.

The chain combines TRBV2 with TRBJ1-1; 7 nucleotides line up with TRBD1. Germline assignment: CDR1 SNHLY and CDR2 FYNNEI. CDR3 length: 14 amino acids. Germline trimming cut 7 bases from V and 4 bases from J; bases unmatched to any gene: 9. The CDR3 sequence: CASNLQGFGTEAFF. CDR3 DNA sequence: TGTGCCAGCAACTTACAGGGGTTCGGCACTGAAGCTTTCTTT.

This clone occurred once. This sequence joins TRBV29-1 and TRBJ2-3; 8 bases line up with TRBD2. The CDR3 is 17 amino acids. The V gene's germline CDR1 is SQVTM and CDR2 ANQGSEA. With V trimmed by 5 bases and J by 2 bases, 15 bases remained unmatched. CDR3 loop: CSVRGLEPGGDTDTQYF. In DNA form, the CDR3 reads TGCAGCGTTCGGGGACTAGAACCGGGGGGGGACACAGATACGCAGTATTTT.

The V call is TRBV7-8, the J call TRBJ1-1, with D possibly being TRBD1 (5 bases). This CDR3 region has 15 residues. CDR1 is SGHVS, CDR2 FQNEAQ, per germline. V shed 2 bases and J shed 8 bases, with 18 bases lying between them. The CDR3 protein is CASSLNAVGGREAFF. CDR3 nucleotides: TGTGCCAGCAGCTTAAATGCTGTCGGGGGACGGGAAGCTTTCTTT.

The genes are TRBV27 and TRBJ2-5; 10 bases fit TRBD1. TRBJ2-7 matches the DNA end more closely, so the J call is doubtful. Germline loops: CDR1 MNHEY, CDR2 SMNVEV (reference sequence). The CDR3 covers 13 residues. The CDR3 DNA is TGTGTCGGCCCTCCGGGACAGGGGCACGAGCAGTACTTC. Translation: CVGPPGQGHEQYF.

The chain recombines TRBV4-2 with TRBJ2-5; 13 nucleotides match TRBD2. V was pared by 4 bases and J by 5 bases, with 7 bases of the junction left unmatched. Germline values: CDR1 LGHNA, CDR2 YNFKEQ. The CDR3 spans 16 residues. CDR3 sequence: CASSRTSGGALETQYF. The CDR3 region has the DNA TGTGCCAGCAGCCGTACTAGCGGGGGGGCATTGGAGACCCAGTACTTC.

The CDR3 DNA sequence: TGCGCCAGCAGCTTGCGCTCAGGGGTCAATCAGCCCCAGCATTTT. Its translation: CASSLRSGVNQPQHF. The chain uses TRBV5-1 and TRBJ1-5; TRBD1 is a possible D gene (6 bases). V gave up 1 base and J gave up 3 bases, with 11 bases separating them. The germline V gene encodes CDR1 SGHRS and CDR2 YFSETQ. CDR3 length equals 15 residues.

The CDR3 here is CASSLIRQQNTEAFF. The CDR3, as DNA: TGTGCCAGCAGCTTAATCCGACAGCAGAACACTGAAGCTTTCTTT. V and J are TRBV7-3 and TRBJ1-1; TRBD1 is a possible D gene (5 bases). Germline V gene data show CDR1 as SGHTA and CDR2 as FQGTGA. Trimming took 1 base from V and 1 from J, leaving 10 bases between them. The CDR3 is made up of 15 amino acids.

This chain links TRBV11-3 with TRBJ2-3; 14 bases match TRBD2. This CDR3 is built from 18 residues. CDR1 is SGHNT, CDR2 YENEEA, per germline. Trimming cost V 1 base and J 0 bases; bases outside gene matches: 3. CDR3 sequence: CASSLGTSGGTSTDTQYF. The CDR3 DNA reads as TGTGCCAGCAGCTTAGGGACTAGCGGGGGGACTAGCACAGATACGCAGTATTTT.

On this clone: This CDR3 is also generated by other DNA sequences in the sample. This chain connects TRBV5-1 to TRBJ1-1, with TRBD1 identical over 8 bases. CDR3 length: 13 residues. Looked up from germline, CDR1 is SGHRS and CDR2 is YFSETQ. V was clipped by 5 bases and J by 3 bases; unmatched bases: 3. DNA for the CDR3: TGCGCCAGCAGTTTACAGGGGGACACTGAAGCTTTCTTT. As protein: CASSLQGDTEAFF.

This rearrangement joins TRBV6-1 to TRBJ1-1, with 10 nucleotides matching TRBD1. CDR1 and CDR2 from the germline V gene are MNHNS and SASEGT. Trimming took 4 bases from V and 1 from J; bases not matched to a gene: 12. This CDR3 spans 18 amino acids. CDR3 in amino acids: CASSAHMIRDRGNTEAFF. CDR3 nucleotides: TGTGCCAGCAGTGCCCACATGATCCGGGACAGGGGGAACACTGAAGCTTTCTTT.

The V call is TRBV7-9, the J call TRBJ2-7; a weak D match, TRBD1 (5 bases). Between the trimmed V and J ends, which lost 3 bases and 0 bases, there was a span of 9 bases. CDR1 is SEHNR, CDR2 FQNEAQ, per germline (reference sequence). CDR3 length: 14 residues. CDR3 loop: CASSLHGASYEQYF. CDR3 in DNA: TGTGCCAGCAGCTTGCATGGGGCCTCCTACGAGCAGTACTTC.

This clone has a handful of counts. V is TRBV12-5 and J is TRBJ2-1; possible D gene TRBD2, 5 bases. From germline, CDR1 is LGHNT and CDR2 FRNRAP. The CDR3 sequence is 13 residues long. V lost 1 base, J lost 9 bases, and 10 bases lay in between. The CDR3 loop is CASGLGGGSEQFF. The CDR3 region has the DNA TGTGCTAGTGGTTTGGGGGGTGGGAGTGAGCAGTTCTTC.

The chain uses TRBV7-2 and TRBJ1-1, with D maybe TRBD1 (5 bases). Germline V gives CDR1 SGHTA, CDR2 FQGNSA. The CDR3 has 12 amino acids. Trimming cost V 4 bases and J 11 bases, with 14 bases left between them. DNA for the CDR3: TGTGCCAGCAGCTCCTTCCTGGGGCGGGCTTTCTTT. Translated, it gives CASSSFLGRAFF. The entire variable domain, with the rest obtained from reference TRBV7-2 and TRBJ1-1, is as follows: GAGVSQSPSNKVTEKGKDVELRCDPISGHTALYWYRQSLGQGLEFLIYFQGNSAPDKSGLPSDRFSAERTGGSVSTLTIQRTQQEDSAVYLCASSSFLGRAFFGQGTRLTVV.

This clone has more than one count but fewer than ten. The rearrangement joins TRBV11-3 to TRBJ2-3; D not certain. Germline V gene data show CDR1 as SGHNT and CDR2 as YENEEA. V was pared by 5 bases and J by 1 base, with 7 bases between. This CDR3 region has 13 residues. In DNA form, the CDR3 reads TGTGCCAGCAGCCCTACAGGCACAGATACGCAGTATTTT. This translates into CASSPTGTDTQYF.

The V and J genes are TRBV11-3 and TRBJ2-5; 10 nucleotides align to TRBD1. The ends lost 8 bases at V and 1 base at J; junction bases unmatched: 1. The germline V gene has CDR1 SGHNT and CDR2 YENEEA. This CDR3 has 13 residues. CDR3 coding DNA: TGTGCCAGCGGGGACAGGGGCCAAGAGACCCAGTACTTC. The encoded protein is CASGDRGQETQYF. Together with reference TRBV11-3 and TRBJ2-5, the CDR3 gives the full variable domain: EAGVVQSPRYKIIEKKQPVAFWCNPISGHNTLYWYLQNLGQGPELLIRYENEEAVDDSQLPKDRFSAERLKGVDSTLKIQPAELGDSAVYLCASGDRGQETQYFGPGTRLLVL.

The chain is built from TRBV18 and TRBJ1-2, with D possibly TRBD1 on 6 matching bases. The CDR3 extends over 16 amino acids. Looked up from germline, CDR1 is KGHSH and CDR2 is LQKENI. V was cut by 2 bases and J by 4 bases, with 17 bases left in between. The CDR3 spells CASSPEYRVLAYGYTF. The CDR3 DNA reads as TGTGCCAGCTCACCAGAGTACAGGGTATTGGCCTATGGCTACACCTTC.

This clone was observed once. The rearrangement links TRBV5-8 to TRBJ2-1; TRBD2 matches 14 bases. The V gene end was trimmed by 3 bases and the J gene end by 7 bases; junction bases not matched to a gene: 3. Germline values: CDR1 SGHTS, CDR2 YDEGEE. The CDR3 spans 15 residues. CDR3 residues: CASSSGTSGGNEQFF. DNA of the CDR3: TGTGCCAGCAGCTCCGGGACTAGCGGGGGAAATGAGCAGTTCTTC.

The chain couples TRBV4-1 to TRBJ2-1; 14 bases map to TRBD2. The germline V gene encodes CDR1 MGHRA and CDR2 YSYEKL. With V trimmed by 1 base and J by 7 bases, 0 bases remained unmatched. The CDR3 contains 15 residues. The CDR3 region is CASSQGLAGGNEQFF. DNA of the CDR3: TGCGCCAGCAGCCAAGGACTAGCGGGGGGGAATGAGCAGTTCTTC.

This rearrangement joins TRBV18 to TRBJ2-3; 9 nucleotides align to TRBD2. The germline CDR1 and CDR2 sequences are KGHSH and LQKENI. Trimming at V came to 5 bases and at J to 0 bases, leaving 6 bases not matched to a gene. The CDR3 spans 16 residues. The CDR3 is CASSLWTSESTDTQYF. CDR3 bases: TGTGCCAGCTCATTATGGACTAGCGAAAGCACAGATACGCAGTATTTT.

This clone was counted only a few times. This sequence joins TRBV19 and TRBJ1-6, with no clear D. V was pared by 4 bases and J by 9 bases, with 10 bases between. The CDR3 is made up of 13 amino acids. CDR1 LNHDA and CDR2 SQIVND come from the germline V gene (reference sequence). This CDR3 is CASSRLSGSPLHF. The CDR3 DNA reads as TGTGCCAGTAGTAGATTGTCAGGTTCACCCCTCCACTTT.

This rearrangement joins TRBV7-7 to TRBJ2-2, with TRBD2 identical over 7 bases. The germline V gene has CDR1 SSHAT and CDR2 FNYEAQ (reference sequence). The length of the CDR3 is 13 residues. V dropped 8 bases and J dropped 4; count of bases not matched to a gene: 4. CDR3 in DNA: TGTGCCAGCCTGGGGGAGGGCACCGGGGAGCTGTTTTTT. Translated: CASLGEGTGELFF.

This chain connects TRBV20-1 to TRBJ2-5; 7 bases are shared with TRBD2. V trimming: 6 bases; J trimming: 3 bases; junction bases outside the gene matches: 1. The CDR3 totals 11 residues. Germline V CDR1 and CDR2: DFQATT, SNEGSKA (reference sequence). CDR3 sequence: CSASGEETQYF. The DNA of the CDR3 is TGCAGTGCCAGCGGGGAAGAGACCCAGTACTTC.

The chain is built from TRBV4-1 and TRBJ2-1; 9 bases match TRBD2. This CDR3 has 18 amino acids. The V segment lost 0 bases and the J segment 6 bases; nucleotides outside the gene matches: 12. Germline CDR1 and CDR2: MGHRA and YSYEKL. The CDR3 DNA follows: TGCGCCAGCAGCCAAGATCCCGCGGGGGGGCTGGGTGGCAATGAGCAGTTCTTC. This encodes CASSQDPAGGLGGNEQFF.

The CDR3 sequence: CASSPWTGNQPQHF. The CDR3 DNA follows: TGTGCCAGCAGCCCGTGGACGGGGAATCAGCCCCAGCATTTT. The chain recombines TRBV7-2 with TRBJ1-5; D not resolved. The CDR3 totals 14 residues. Germline V lookup: CDR1 SGHTA, CDR2 FQGNSA. Trimming took off 5 bases at V and 4 bases at J, with 12 bases between the two ends.

This chain uses TRBV6-4 with TRBJ2-1, with TRBD2 matching over 10 bases. The CDR3 covers 15 residues. V lost 3 bases to trimming and J lost 8 bases; unmatched junction nucleotides: 7. In germline, CDR1 is MRHNA, CDR2 SNTAGT. CDR3 in DNA: TGTGCCAGCAGTGAGGGGAGCGGGGGGGCCGATGAGCAGTTCTTC. Encoded protein: CASSEGSGGADEQFF.

The rearrangement links TRBV11-2 to TRBJ2-5; a possible D gene is TRBD1 (5 bases). With 1 base removed from V and 1 base from J, the gap between germline ends came to 7 bases. The CDR3 contains 14 residues. CDR1 and CDR2 (germline): SGHAT, FQNNGV. CDR3: CASSLVQGQETQYF. The CDR3 nucleotides read TGTGCCAGCAGCTTAGTTCAGGGCCAAGAGACCCAGTACTTC.